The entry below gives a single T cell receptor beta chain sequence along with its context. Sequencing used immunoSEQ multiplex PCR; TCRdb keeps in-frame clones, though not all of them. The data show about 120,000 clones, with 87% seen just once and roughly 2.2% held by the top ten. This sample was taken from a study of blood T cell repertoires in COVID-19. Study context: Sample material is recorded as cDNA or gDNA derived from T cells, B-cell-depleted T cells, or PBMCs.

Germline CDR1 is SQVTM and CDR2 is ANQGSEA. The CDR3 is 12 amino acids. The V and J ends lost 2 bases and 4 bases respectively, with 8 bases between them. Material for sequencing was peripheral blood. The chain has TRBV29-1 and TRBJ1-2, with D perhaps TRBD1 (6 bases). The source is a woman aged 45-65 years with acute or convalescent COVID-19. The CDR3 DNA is TGCAGCGTTGAAAGCAGGGGCTATGGCTACACCTTC. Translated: CSVESRGYGYTF. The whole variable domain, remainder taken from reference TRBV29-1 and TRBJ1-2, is SAVISQKPSRDICQRGTSLTIQCQVDSQVTMMFWYRQQPGQSLTLIATANQGSEATYESGFVIDKFPISRPNLTFSTLTVSNMSPEDSSIYLCSVESRGYGYTFGSGTRLTVV.